This TCR beta chain appears in the sequencing data of a study of blood T cells in healthy people across ages. V shed 0 bases and J 3 bases; nucleotides not matched to a gene: 7. The CDR3 is made up of 16 amino acids. Germline loops: CDR1 MNHEY, CDR2 SMNVEV (reference sequence). This clonotype has a handful of counts. A J-beta primer mix and a sample-barcoded 5' primer were used in a second PCR of about 7 to 12 cycles. MiXCR was run by TCRdb on the 5' RACE reads, yielding one entry per CDR3 protein. This table holds about 970,000 distinct CDR3 sequences, roughly 51% found once. The gene calls are TRBV27 and TRBJ2-7; 8 bases agree with TRBD2. The receptor comes from a woman aged 55-70 years in good health. The sample taken for sequencing was blood. The CDR3 sequence: CASSLSSGLAIYEQYF. The CDR3 DNA sequence: TGTGCCAGCAGTTTATCGTCAGGACTAGCAATCTACGAGCAGTACTTC.